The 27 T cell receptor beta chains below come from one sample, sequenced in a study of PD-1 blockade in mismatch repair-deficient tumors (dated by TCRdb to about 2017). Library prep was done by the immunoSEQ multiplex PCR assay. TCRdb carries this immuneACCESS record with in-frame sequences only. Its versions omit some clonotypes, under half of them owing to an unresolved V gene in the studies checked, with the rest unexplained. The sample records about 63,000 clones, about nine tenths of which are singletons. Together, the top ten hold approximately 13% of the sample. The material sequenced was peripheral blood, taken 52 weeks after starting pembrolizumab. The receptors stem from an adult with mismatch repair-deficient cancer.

CDR3 DNA sequence: TGCGCCAGCAGTCAATTCGGGGGGCGATCCTACGAGCAGTACTTC. It specifies CASSQFGGRSYEQYF. This chain uses TRBV23-1 with TRBJ2-7, with D tentatively TRBD2 (7 bases). TRBV23-1 is an ORF, with its function uncertain. Deletions cut 1 base from V and 1 base from J, with 11 bases between. The CDR3 consists of 15 residues.

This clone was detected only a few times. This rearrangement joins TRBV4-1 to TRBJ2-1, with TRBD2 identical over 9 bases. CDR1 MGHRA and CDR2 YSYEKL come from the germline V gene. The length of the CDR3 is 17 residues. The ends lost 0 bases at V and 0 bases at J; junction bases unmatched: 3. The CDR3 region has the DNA TGCGCCAGCAGCCAAGAACTAGCGGGTGTCTCCTACAATGAGCAGTTCTTC. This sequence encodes CASSQELAGVSYNEQFF.

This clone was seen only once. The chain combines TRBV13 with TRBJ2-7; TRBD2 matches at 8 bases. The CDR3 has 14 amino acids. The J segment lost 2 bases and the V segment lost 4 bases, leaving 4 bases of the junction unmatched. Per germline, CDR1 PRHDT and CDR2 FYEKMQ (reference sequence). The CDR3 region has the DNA TGTGCCAGCAGCTCGGGGGGGAAGGCCTACGAGCAGTACTTC. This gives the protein CASSSGGKAYEQYF.

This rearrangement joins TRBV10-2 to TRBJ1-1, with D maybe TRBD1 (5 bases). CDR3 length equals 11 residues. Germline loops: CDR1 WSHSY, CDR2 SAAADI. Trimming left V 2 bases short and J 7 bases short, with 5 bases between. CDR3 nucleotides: TGCGCCAGCAGTGAGAGGGGTGAAGCTTTCTTT. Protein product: CASSERGEAFF.

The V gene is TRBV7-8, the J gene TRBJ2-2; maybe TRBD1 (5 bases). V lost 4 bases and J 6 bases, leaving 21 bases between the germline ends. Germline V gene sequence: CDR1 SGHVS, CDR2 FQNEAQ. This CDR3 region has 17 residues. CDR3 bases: TGTGCCAGCAGCTCCCCGGGTCTTCAGGGAATGTCCGGGGAGCTGTTTTTT. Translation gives CASSSPGLQGMSGELFF.

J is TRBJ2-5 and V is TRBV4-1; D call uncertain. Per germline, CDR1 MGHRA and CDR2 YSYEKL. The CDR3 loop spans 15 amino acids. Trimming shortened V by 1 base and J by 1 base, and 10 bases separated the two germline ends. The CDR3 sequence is CASSQVFAAQETQYF. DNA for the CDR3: TGCGCCAGCAGCCAAGTTTTCGCCGCCCAAGAGACCCAGTACTTC.

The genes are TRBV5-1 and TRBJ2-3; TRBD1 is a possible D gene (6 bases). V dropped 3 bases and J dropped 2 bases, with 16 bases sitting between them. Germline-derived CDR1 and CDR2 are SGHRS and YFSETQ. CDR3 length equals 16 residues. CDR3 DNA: TGCGCCAGCAGCTCCGACAGGACATATTTCACAGATACGCAGTATTTT. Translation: CASSSDRTYFTDTQYF.

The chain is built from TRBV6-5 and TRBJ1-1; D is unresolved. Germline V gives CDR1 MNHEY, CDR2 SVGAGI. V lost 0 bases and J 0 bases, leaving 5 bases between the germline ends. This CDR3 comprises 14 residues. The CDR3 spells CASSYSTVNTEAFF. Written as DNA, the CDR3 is TGTGCCAGCAGTTACTCGACGGTGAACACTGAAGCTTTCTTT.

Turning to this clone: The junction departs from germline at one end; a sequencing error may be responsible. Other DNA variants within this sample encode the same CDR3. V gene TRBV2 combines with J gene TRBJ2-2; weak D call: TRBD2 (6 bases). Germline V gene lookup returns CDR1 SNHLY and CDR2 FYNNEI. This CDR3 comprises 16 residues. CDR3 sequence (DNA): TGTGCCAGCAGTGGGGGGAGGTGGACGGACACCGGGGAACTGTTTTTT. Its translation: CASSGGRWTDTGELFF.

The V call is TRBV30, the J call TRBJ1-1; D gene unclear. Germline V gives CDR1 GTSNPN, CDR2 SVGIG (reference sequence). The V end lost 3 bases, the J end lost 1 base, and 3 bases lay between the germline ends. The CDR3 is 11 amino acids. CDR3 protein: CAWRGNTEAFF. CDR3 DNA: TGTGCCTGGAGGGGGAACACTGAAGCTTTCTTT.

The CDR3 coding sequence is TGCGCCACCAGGGGACAACTTAACACCGGGGAGCTGTTTTTT. It specifies CATRGQLNTGELFF. V is TRBV10-1 and J is TRBJ2-2; D possibly corresponds to TRBD1 (6 bases). CDR1 and CDR2 from the germline V gene are WNHNN and SYGVQD (reference sequence). The CDR3 runs to 14 residues. V shed 10 bases and J shed 2 bases, with 14 bases lying between them.

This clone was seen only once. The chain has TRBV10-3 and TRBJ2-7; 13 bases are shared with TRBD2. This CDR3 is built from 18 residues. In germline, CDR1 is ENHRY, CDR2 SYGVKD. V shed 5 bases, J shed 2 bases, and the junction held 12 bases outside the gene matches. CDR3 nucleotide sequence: TGTGCCATCAGTCAGGACAGCTTAGGACTAGCGGGGGCCTACGAGCAGTACTTC. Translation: CAISQDSLGLAGAYEQYF.

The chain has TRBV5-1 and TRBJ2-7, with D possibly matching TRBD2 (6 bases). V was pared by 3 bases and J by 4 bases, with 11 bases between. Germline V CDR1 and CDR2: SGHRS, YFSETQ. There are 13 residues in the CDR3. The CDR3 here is CASSSSVGYEQYF. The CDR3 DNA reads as TGCGCCAGCAGCTCTAGCGTCGGGTACGAGCAGTACTTC.

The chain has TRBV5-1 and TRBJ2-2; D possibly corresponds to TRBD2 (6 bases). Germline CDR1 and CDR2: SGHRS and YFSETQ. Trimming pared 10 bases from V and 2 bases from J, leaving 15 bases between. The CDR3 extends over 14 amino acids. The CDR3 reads CAVSREYNTGELFF. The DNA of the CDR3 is TGCGCCGTGAGTCGGGAGTACAACACCGGGGAGCTGTTTTTT.

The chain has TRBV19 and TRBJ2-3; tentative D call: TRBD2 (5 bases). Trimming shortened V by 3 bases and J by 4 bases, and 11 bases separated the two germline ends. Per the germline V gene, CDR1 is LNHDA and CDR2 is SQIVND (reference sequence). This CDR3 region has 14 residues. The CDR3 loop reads CASSIGSPPDTQYF. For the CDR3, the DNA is TGTGCCAGTAGTATTGGGAGTCCGCCAGATACGCAGTATTTT.

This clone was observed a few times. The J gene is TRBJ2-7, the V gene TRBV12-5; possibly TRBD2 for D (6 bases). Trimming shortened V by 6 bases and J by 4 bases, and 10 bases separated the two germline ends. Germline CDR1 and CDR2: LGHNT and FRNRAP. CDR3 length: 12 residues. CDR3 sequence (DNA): TGTGCTAGTGGCCCCGGGACTTACGAGCAGTACTTC. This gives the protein CASGPGTYEQYF.

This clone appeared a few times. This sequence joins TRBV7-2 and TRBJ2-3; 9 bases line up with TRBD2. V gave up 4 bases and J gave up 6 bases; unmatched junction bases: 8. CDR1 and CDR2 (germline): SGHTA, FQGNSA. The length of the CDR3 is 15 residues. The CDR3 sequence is CASSSRGLATDTQYF. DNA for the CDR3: TGTGCCAGCAGCTCAAGGGGACTAGCCACCGATACGCAGTATTTT.

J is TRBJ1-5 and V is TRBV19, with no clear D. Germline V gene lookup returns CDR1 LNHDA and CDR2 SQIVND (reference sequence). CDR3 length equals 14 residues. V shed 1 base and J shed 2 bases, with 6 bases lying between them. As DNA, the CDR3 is TGTGCCAGTAGTATAGTTGAGGGCAATCAGCCCCAGCATTTT. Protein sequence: CASSIVEGNQPQHF.

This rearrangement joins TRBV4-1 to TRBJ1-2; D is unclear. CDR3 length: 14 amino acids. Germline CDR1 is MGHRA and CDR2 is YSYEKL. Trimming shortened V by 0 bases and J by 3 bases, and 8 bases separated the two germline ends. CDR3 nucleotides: TGCGCCAGCAGCCAAGAAGAAGTTGACTATGGCTACACCTTC. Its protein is CASSQEEVDYGYTF.

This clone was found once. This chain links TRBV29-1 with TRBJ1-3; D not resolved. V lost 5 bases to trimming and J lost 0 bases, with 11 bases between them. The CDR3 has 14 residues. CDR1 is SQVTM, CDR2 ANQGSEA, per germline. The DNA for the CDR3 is TGCAGCGTTAGCGGTGCGGCCTCTGGAAACACCATATATTTT. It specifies CSVSGAASGNTIYF.

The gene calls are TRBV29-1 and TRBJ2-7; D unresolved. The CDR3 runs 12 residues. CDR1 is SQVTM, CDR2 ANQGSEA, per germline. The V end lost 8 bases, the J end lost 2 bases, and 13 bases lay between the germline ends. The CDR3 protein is CSPTYGTYEQYF. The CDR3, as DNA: TGCAGCCCGACTTATGGTACCTACGAGCAGTACTTC.

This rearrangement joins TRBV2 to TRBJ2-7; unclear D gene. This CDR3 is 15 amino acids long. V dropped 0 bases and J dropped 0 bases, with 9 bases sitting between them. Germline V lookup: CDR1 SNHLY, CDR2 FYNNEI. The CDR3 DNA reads TGTGCCAGCAGTGAAGCGCTAGGAATCTCCTACGAGCAGTACTTC. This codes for CASSEALGISYEQYF.

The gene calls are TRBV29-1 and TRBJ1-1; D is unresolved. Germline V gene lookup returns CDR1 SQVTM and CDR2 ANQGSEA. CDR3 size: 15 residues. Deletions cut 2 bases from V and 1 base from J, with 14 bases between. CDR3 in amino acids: CSVECPGVGNTEAFF. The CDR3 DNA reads TGCAGCGTTGAATGCCCAGGCGTAGGGAACACTGAAGCTTTCTTT.

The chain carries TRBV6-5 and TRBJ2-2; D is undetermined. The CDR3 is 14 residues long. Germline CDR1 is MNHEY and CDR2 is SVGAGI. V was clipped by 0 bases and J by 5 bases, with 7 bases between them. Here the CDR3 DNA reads TGTGCCAGCAGTTACTCGCGCGGTACCGGGGAGCTGTTTTTT. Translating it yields CASSYSRGTGELFF.

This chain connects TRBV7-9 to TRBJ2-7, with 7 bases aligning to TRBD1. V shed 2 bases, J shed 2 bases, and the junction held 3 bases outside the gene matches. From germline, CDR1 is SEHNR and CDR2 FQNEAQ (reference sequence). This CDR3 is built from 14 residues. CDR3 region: CASSLSGTAYEQYF. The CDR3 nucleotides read TGTGCCAGCAGCTTATCCGGGACAGCCTACGAGCAGTACTTC. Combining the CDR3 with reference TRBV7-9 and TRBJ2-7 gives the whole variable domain DTGVSQNPRHKITKRGQNVTFRCDPISEHNRLYWYRQTLGQGPEFLTYFQNEAQLEKSRLLSDRFSAERPKGSFSTLEIQRTEQGDSAMYLCASSLSGTAYEQYFGPGTRLTVT.

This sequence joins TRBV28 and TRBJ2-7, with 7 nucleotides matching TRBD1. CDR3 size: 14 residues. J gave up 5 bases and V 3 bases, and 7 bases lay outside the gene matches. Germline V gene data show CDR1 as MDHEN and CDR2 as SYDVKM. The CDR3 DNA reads TGTGCCAGCAGTTTTTCGGGACAGTACCACGAGCAGTACTTC. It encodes CASSFSGQYHEQYF.

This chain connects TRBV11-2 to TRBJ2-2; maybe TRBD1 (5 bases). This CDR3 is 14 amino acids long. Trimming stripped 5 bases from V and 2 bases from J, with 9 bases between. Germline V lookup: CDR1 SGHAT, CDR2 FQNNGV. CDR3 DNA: TGTGCCAGCAGCCCCAGGGTAAACACCGGGGAGCTGTTTTTT. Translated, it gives CASSPRVNTGELFF.